The rows below give T cell receptor beta chains drawn from one sample of a study of shared clonotypes between healthy human individuals. The repertoire was sequenced with immunoSEQ multiplex PCR; TCRdb's copy has only in-frame clones and lacks some. Among approximately 710,000 clones, 80% to 95% were seen once, and the ten largest hold around a third. The specimen was memory CD8+ T cells from PBMCs. These receptor sequences come from a man aged 18 to 30 in good health. Some clones in this sample may be carry-over from other donors' samples. Each CDR3 is given with its conserved first and last residue. A D gene is named only where the DNA matches it firmly. Size values are once, few and many counts, or a class for expanded clones, and some rows have none.

>TRBJ2-1|TRBV9|-|-
TGTGCCAGCAGCGTAGTTGGGGGGATAGATGAGCAGTTCTTC
CASSVVGGIDEQFF
>TRBJ2-3|TRBV7-6|-|TRBD1
TGTGCCAGCAGCAACGGACAGGGAAACACAGATACGCAGTATTTT
CASSNGQGNTDTQYF
>TRBJ2-7|TRBV9|once|-
TGTGCCAGCAGCGTAGGAGGGTCCTACGAGCAGTACTTC
CASSVGGSYEQYF
>TRBJ2-1|TRBV4-1|-|TRBD2
TGCGCCAGCAGCCAAGATCCTAGCGGATACAATGAGCAGTTCTTC
CASSQDPSGYNEQFF
>TRBJ1-1|TRBV28|-|-
TGTGCCAGCAGTTTAGGGCTCTCCAACACTGAAGCTTTCTTT
CASSLGLSNTEAFF
>TRBJ2-7|TRBV11-2|-|-
TGTGCCAGCAGCCGGACCCCAGGTGCCTCTTACGAGCAGTACTTC
CASSRTPGASYEQYF
>TRBJ1-1|TRBV4-2|-|-
TGTGCCAGCAGCCAAGGGGGAGGGGGGAACACTGAAGCTTTCTTT
CASSQGGGGNTEAFF
>TRBJ1-1|TRBV7-9|-|-
TGTGCCAGCAGCCACCGGCGTGGAGTGGAGGACACTGAAGCTTTCTTT
CASSHRRGVEDTEAFF
>TRBJ2-3|TRBV9|once|TRBD2
TGTGCCAGCAGCACGAATGCGAAGCGGGAGGGCACAGATACGCAGTATTTT
CASSTNAKREGTDTQYF
>TRBJ1-1|TRBV28|-|-
TGTGCCAGCAGTTTACCAGCAGGCTGGGGGACTGAAGCTTTCTTT
CASSLPAGWGTEAFF
>TRBJ2-7|TRBV28|-|-
TGTGCCAGCAGTCCTCAGGGTTACTCCTACGAGCAGTACTTC
CASSPQGYSYEQYF